These T cell receptor beta chains were read from a single sample in a study of molecular identifiers for immune sequencing clone quantification. In TCRdb, the PCR reads were re-called with MiXCR into one record per CDR3 protein. The data contain about 500,000 distinct CDR3 sequences, about 20% of them seen just once; the ten biggest clones take up around 0.84%. Sequencing used naive CD8+ T cells from blood, with Jurkat cell RNA spiked in. The receptors derive from a human donor in good health. Some libraries in this study had Jurkat cell RNA spiked in. Both conserved end residues are part of each CDR3. D genes are given only for firm matches. Part of the rows lack a size; the others show once, few, many or a class for expanded clones.

v_gene: TRBV7-9; j_gene: TRBJ1-1; len: 15; d_gene: NA; abundance: many; CDR3aa: CASSFFEGLSTEAFF; CDR3nt: TGTGCCAGCAGCTTTTTCGAGGGCTTGAGCACTGAAGCTTTCTTT
v_gene: TRBV3-1; j_gene: TRBJ2-3; len: 12; d_gene: NA; abundance: many; CDR3aa: CASSPRDLKQYF; CDR3nt: TGTGCCAGCAGCCCCAGGGATCTTAAGCAGTATTTT
v_gene: TRBV6-2/TRBV6-3; j_gene: TRBJ2-3; len: 15; d_gene: NA; abundance: NA; CDR3aa: CASSWTSLVQDTQYF; CDR3nt: TGTGCCAGCAGTTGGACCTCCCTAGTTCAGGATACGCAGTATTTT
v_gene: TRBV19; j_gene: TRBJ1-1; len: 12; d_gene: NA; abundance: few; CDR3aa: CASQSGNTEAFF; CDR3nt: TGTGCCAGTCAGTCAGGGAACACTGAAGCTTTCTTT
v_gene: TRBV12-3/TRBV12-4; j_gene: TRBJ1-5; len: 12; d_gene: NA; abundance: few; CDR3aa: CACKLENQPQHF; CDR3nt: TGTGCATGCAAACTGGAAAATCAGCCCCAGCATTTT
v_gene: TRBV7-9; j_gene: TRBJ2-7; len: 13; d_gene: NA; abundance: few; CDR3aa: CASSGQNLGEQYF; CDR3nt: TGTGCCAGCAGCGGACAGAACCTGGGGGAGCAGTACTTC
v_gene: TRBV11-2; j_gene: TRBJ2-7; len: 11; d_gene: NA; abundance: many; CDR3aa: CASSSRAEQYF; CDR3nt: TGTGCCAGCAGCTCAAGGGCCGAGCAGTACTTC
v_gene: TRBV30; j_gene: TRBJ2-2; len: 13; d_gene: NA; abundance: many; CDR3aa: CAWSIENTGELFF; CDR3nt: TGTGCCTGGAGTATAGAGAACACCGGGGAGCTGTTTTTT
v_gene: TRBV24-1; j_gene: TRBJ1-4; len: 21; d_gene: NA; abundance: NA; CDR3aa: CATSDFSGPFSPFSTNEKLFF; CDR3nt: TGTGCCACCAGTGATTTCTCGGGACCCTTTTCCCCTTTTTCAACTAATGAAAAACTGTTTTTT
v_gene: TRBV6-2/TRBV6-3; j_gene: TRBJ2-7; len: 15; d_gene: NA; abundance: NA; CDR3aa: CASSYSEFEVYEQYF; CDR3nt: TGTGCCAGCAGTTACTCAGAGTTTGAAGTCTACGAGCAGTACTTC
v_gene: TRBV12-3/TRBV12-4; j_gene: TRBJ2-1; len: 17; d_gene: TRBD2; abundance: NA; CDR3aa: CASSRHSAGAYYNEQFF; CDR3nt: TGTGCCAGCAGTCGTCATTCAGCGGGGGCTTACTACAATGAGCAGTTCTTC
v_gene: TRBV7-9; j_gene: TRBJ1-1; len: 14; d_gene: TRBD1; abundance: NA; CDR3aa: CASSTRQGDTEAFF; CDR3nt: TGTGCCAGCAGCACCAGACAGGGGGACACTGAAGCTTTCTTT
v_gene: TRBV4-1; j_gene: TRBJ2-5; len: 15; d_gene: NA; abundance: few; CDR3aa: CASSQDRGFQETQYF; CDR3nt: TGCGCCAGCAGCCAAGATCGGGGGTTCCAAGAGACCCAGTACTTC
v_gene: TRBV7-9; j_gene: TRBJ2-7; len: 16; d_gene: TRBD2; abundance: many; CDR3aa: CASSLLAGTMSYEQYF; CDR3nt: TGTGCCAGCAGCTTACTAGCGGGGACCATGTCCTACGAGCAGTACTTC
v_gene: TRBV3-1; j_gene: TRBJ2-7; len: 17; d_gene: NA; abundance: NA; CDR3aa: CASTRLRVTAWSYEQYF; CDR3nt: TGTGCCAGCACCCGACTGAGAGTGACAGCTTGGAGCTACGAGCAGTACTTC
v_gene: TRBV4-1; j_gene: TRBJ2-5; len: 18; d_gene: TRBD1; abundance: few; CDR3aa: CASSLIGPLGQGEETQYF; CDR3nt: TGCGCCAGCAGCCTTATCGGACCCTTGGGACAGGGGGAAGAGACCCAGTACTTC
v_gene: TRBV4-1; j_gene: TRBJ1-1; len: 14; d_gene: NA; abundance: few; CDR3aa: CVSSQVPRNTEAFF; CDR3nt: TGCGTCAGCAGCCAAGTTCCCAGGAACACTGAAGCTTTCTTT
v_gene: TRBV6-5; j_gene: TRBJ2-3; len: 15; d_gene: TRBD2; abundance: many; CDR3aa: CASSYTGGITDTQYF; CDR3nt: TGTGCCAGCAGTTATACGGGAGGGATCACAGATACGCAGTATTTT
v_gene: TRBV7-7; j_gene: TRBJ2-5; len: 18; d_gene: TRBD1; abundance: few; CDR3aa: CASSLAPFSQGVQETQYF; CDR3nt: TGTGCCAGCAGCTTAGCTCCCTTTTCACAGGGGGTCCAAGAGACCCAGTACTTC
v_gene: TRBV19; j_gene: TRBJ1-5; len: 16; d_gene: TRBD1; abundance: many; CDR3aa: CASSIVERDRRQPQHF; CDR3nt: TGTGCCAGTAGTATAGTGGAGCGGGACAGGCGGCAGCCCCAGCATTTT
v_gene: TRBV4-1; j_gene: TRBJ1-5; len: 15; d_gene: NA; abundance: many; CDR3aa: CASSQAAQSNQPQHF; CDR3nt: TGCGCCAGCAGCCAGGCCGCACAAAGCAATCAGCCCCAGCATTTT
v_gene: TRBV7-9; j_gene: TRBJ2-7; len: 13; d_gene: NA; abundance: many; CDR3aa: CASSPPRRHEQYF; CDR3nt: TGTGCCAGCAGCCCACCTCGGAGGCATGAGCAGTACTTC
v_gene: TRBV11-2; j_gene: TRBJ1-4; len: 15; d_gene: NA; abundance: NA; CDR3aa: CASSLDGTLNEKLFF; CDR3nt: TGTGCCAGCAGCTTAGATGGGACACTAAATGAAAAACTGTTTTTT
v_gene: TRBV19; j_gene: TRBJ2-1; len: 14; d_gene: TRBD2; abundance: NA; CDR3aa: CASHPSGGPNEQFF; CDR3nt: TGTGCCAGTCACCCTAGCGGGGGACCCAATGAGCAGTTCTTC
v_gene: TRBV18; j_gene: TRBJ1-1; len: 12; d_gene: TRBD1; abundance: NA; CDR3aa: CASSGTQGEGFF; CDR3nt: TGTGCCAGCTCCGGGACACAGGGGGAGGGTTTCTTT
v_gene: TRBV28; j_gene: TRBJ2-7; len: 13; d_gene: NA; abundance: many; CDR3aa: CASSFPGGAPQYF; CDR3nt: TGTGCCAGCAGTTTCCCTGGAGGGGCACCCCAATACTTC
v_gene: TRBV6-2/TRBV6-3; j_gene: TRBJ1-5; len: 14; d_gene: NA; abundance: many; CDR3aa: CASTKGGDYEPQHF; CDR3nt: TGTGCCAGCACAAAAGGCGGGGATTACGAGCCCCAGCATTTT